Following are 28 T cell receptor beta chains from one sample sequenced in a study of cytomegalovirus exposure and HLA in healthy donors. The PCR had 60 Vbeta and 13 Jbeta primers. Produced via immunoSEQ multiplex PCR; TCRdb's table is partial and in-frame only. The profile shows 80,000 to 90,000 clones, approximately 80% of them singletons. What was sequenced was PBMCs. The receptor source for this set is a man aged 25-40 years in good health and CMV-seronegative.

The J gene is TRBJ2-5, the V gene TRBV15, with 11 bases fitting TRBD1. The trim removed 1 base at V and 5 bases at J, leaving 6 bases unmatched. The germline gives CDR1 LNHNV, CDR2 YYDKDF (reference sequence). The CDR3 has 16 residues. The chain's CDR3 is CATSRATGQGGETQYF. The CDR3 DNA reads as TGTGCCACCAGCAGAGCCACGGGACAGGGGGGGGAGACCCAGTACTTC.

This clone was detected only a few times. The rearrangement links TRBV6-1 to TRBJ1-2; tentatively, D is TRBD1 (5 bases). The germline gives CDR1 MNHNS, CDR2 SASEGT. The CDR3 consists of 15 residues. Trimming stripped 5 bases from V and 3 bases from J, with 16 bases between. CDR3 residues: CASSNVGHSYYGYTF. The CDR3 nucleotides are TGTGCCAGCAGTAACGTAGGACACTCATACTATGGCTACACCTTC.

This clone is labeled medium-sized. The rearrangement joins TRBV6-1 to TRBJ1-2; TRBD1 is a possible D gene (5 bases). Per the germline V gene, CDR1 is MNHNS and CDR2 is SASEGT. The CDR3 contains 15 residues. With 6 bases removed from V and 1 base from J, the gap between germline ends came to 15 bases. The CDR3 region has the DNA TGTGCCAGCAGCCTCTCGGGGGGGATTAACTATGGCTACACCTTC. It encodes CASSLSGGINYGYTF.

The chain employs TRBV7-9 and TRBJ2-3, with a tentative D call TRBD2 (6 bases). V was trimmed by 1 base and J by 2 bases, leaving 13 bases between them. CDR1 and CDR2 (germline): SEHNR, FQNEAQ (reference sequence). This CDR3 comprises 16 residues. The CDR3 bases are TGTGCCAGCAGCTTAGTGGGCGGGGTATCCACAGATACGCAGTATTTT. Protein product: CASSLVGGVSTDTQYF.

The chain carries TRBV27 and TRBJ2-7; D is unclear. This CDR3 has 13 residues. The V gene lost 8 bases and the J gene lost 0 bases, with 11 bases spanning the gap. Per germline, CDR1 MNHEY and CDR2 SMNVEV (reference sequence). CDR3 nucleotide sequence: TGTGCCAGCCGGGTCATGAGCTCCTACGAGCAGTACTTC. This sequence encodes CASRVMSSYEQYF.

V and J are TRBV18 and TRBJ2-3; 7 bases match TRBD2. CDR1 KGHSH and CDR2 LQKENI come from the germline V gene. V lost 1 base and J lost 9; bases outside the gene matches: 7. The CDR3 sequence is 14 residues long. The CDR3 reads CASSPLSERETQYF. CDR3 DNA: TGTGCCAGCTCACCACTTTCCGAGCGGGAAACGCAGTATTTT.

The chain uses TRBV6-5 and TRBJ1-1, with D perhaps matching TRBD1 (6 bases). The CDR3 is 16 amino acids. The germline V gene encodes CDR1 MNHEY and CDR2 SVGAGI. Trimming took 0 bases from V and 5 from J, leaving 16 bases between them. The CDR3 protein is CASSYSGRGGRTEAFF. The CDR3 DNA reads as TGTGCCAGCAGTTACTCGGGCAGGGGAGGGAGGACTGAAGCTTTCTTT.

This clone has just one count. V usage is TRBV7-9 and J usage is TRBJ1-1; 8 positions agree with TRBD1. This CDR3 has 14 amino acids. V was clipped by 4 bases and J by 1 base; unmatched bases: 2. From germline, CDR1 is SEHNR and CDR2 FQNEAQ (reference sequence). CDR3 DNA: TGTGCCAGCAGCTCCGGGACAGGGAACACTGAAGCTTTCTTT. It specifies CASSSGTGNTEAFF.

Only a few counts were recorded for this clone. The chain links TRBV4-2 to TRBJ1-5; D unclear. This CDR3 has 16 residues. The germline V gene has CDR1 LGHNA and CDR2 YNFKEQ. Trimming shortened V by 0 bases and J by 3 bases, and 12 bases separated the two germline ends. CDR3 sequence: CASSQDPGRDNQPQHF. The CDR3 nucleotides read TGTGCCAGCAGCCAAGATCCAGGTAGAGACAATCAGCCCCAGCATTTT.

The chain employs TRBV5-1 and TRBJ2-3, with 7 positions matching TRBD2. V lost 4 bases, J lost 2 bases, and 4 bases stayed unmatched. Germline V gene lookup returns CDR1 SGHRS and CDR2 YFSETQ. The CDR3 has 14 amino acids. The CDR3 DNA reads as TGCGCCAGCAGCCCGGGGACTACCACAGATACGCAGTATTTT. Residues: CASSPGTTTDTQYF.

The J gene is TRBJ2-6, the V gene TRBV28; D is uncertain. The ends were cut back, 5 bases at V and 0 bases at J, with 8 bases in the middle. Germline CDR1 and CDR2: MDHEN and SYDVKM. CDR3 length: 15 amino acids. This CDR3 reads CASSPQSSGANVLTF. CDR3 DNA sequence: TGTGCCAGCAGTCCACAGAGCTCTGGGGCCAACGTCCTGACTTTC.

The chain joins TRBV27 to TRBJ1-1, with D perhaps TRBD1 (5 bases). The germline V gene has CDR1 MNHEY and CDR2 SMNVEV (reference sequence). This CDR3 region has 15 residues. Deletions cut 5 bases from V and 1 base from J, with 14 bases between. CDR3 in amino acids: CASSPLGGANTEAFF. DNA for the CDR3: TGTGCCAGCAGTCCCCTGGGAGGGGCGAACACTGAAGCTTTCTTT.

The rearrangement links TRBV27 to TRBJ2-7, with unresolved D. CDR1 and CDR2 (germline): MNHEY, SMNVEV (reference sequence). Trimming shortened V by 0 bases and J by 5 bases, and 8 bases separated the two germline ends. This CDR3 has 13 residues. Written as DNA, the CDR3 is TGTGCCAGCAGTTTATCGGGCCTCCACGAGCAGTACTTC. Its protein product is CASSLSGLHEQYF.

The chain links TRBV29-1 to TRBJ1-1; TRBD1 agrees at 7 bases. The CDR3 contains 13 residues. Trimming at V came to 4 bases and at J to 3 bases, leaving 5 bases not matched to a gene. Germline CDR1 SQVTM, CDR2 ANQGSEA. The CDR3 sequence: CSVGRGHDTEAFF. CDR3 DNA sequence: TGCAGCGTTGGGAGGGGGCACGACACTGAAGCTTTCTTT.

The V call is TRBV5-6, the J call TRBJ1-2; 9 nucleotides match TRBD1. This CDR3 contains 14 residues. V gave up 4 bases and J gave up 3 bases; unmatched junction bases: 4. The V gene's germline CDR1 is SGHDT and CDR2 YYEEEE. The CDR3: CASSRTGDDYGYTF. In DNA, the CDR3 is TGTGCCAGCAGCCGGACAGGGGACGACTATGGCTACACCTTC.

The chain recombines TRBV21-1 with TRBJ2-1; TRBD1 was called by the table and not checked on the DNA. TRBV21-1 is annotated as a pseudogene. The CDR3 is 15 residues long. The CDR3 protein is CASSNEGGTYNEQFF. DNA for the CDR3: TGTGCCAGCAGCAACGAAGGGGGAACCTACAATGAGCAGTTCTTC.

This clone came up a few times. The V and J genes are TRBV4-3 and TRBJ1-4, with D maybe TRBD1 (6 bases). This CDR3 has 17 amino acids. Looked up from germline, CDR1 is LGHNA and CDR2 is YSLEER. V was pared by 1 base and J by 8 bases, with 20 bases between. CDR3 region: CASSQVSPGARKEKLFF. As DNA, the CDR3 is TGCGCCAGCAGCCAAGTTTCGCCAGGGGCCCGTAAGGAAAAACTGTTTTTT.

This clone is a singleton in its sample. The rearrangement joins TRBV14 to TRBJ2-5, with 8 bases that match TRBD2. This CDR3 region has 16 residues. J was trimmed by 1 base and V by 4 bases; bases with no gene match: 8. Germline CDR1 reads SGHDN; CDR2 reads FVKESK. The CDR3 region is CASSPKVGGAQETQYF. CDR3 bases: TGTGCCAGCAGCCCAAAAGTCGGGGGGGCCCAAGAGACCCAGTACTTC.

The chain is built from TRBV7-3 and TRBJ1-2; 7 nucleotides align to TRBD1. Germline V gene data show CDR1 as SGHTA and CDR2 as FQGTGA. V trimming: 5 bases; J trimming: 2 bases; junction bases outside the gene matches: 8. This CDR3 has 15 residues. CDR3 bases: TGTGCCAGCAGCCCCGGACAGGACCCAAACTATGGCTACACCTTC. This encodes CASSPGQDPNYGYTF.

The V gene is TRBV6-5, the J gene TRBJ2-2; TRBD1 agrees at 7 bases. Germline V lookup: CDR1 MNHEY, CDR2 SVGAGI. CDR3 length equals 15 residues. The V and J ends lost 7 bases and 3 bases, in that order; junction bases with no gene match: 8. The CDR3 loop is CASNARGRDTGELFF. DNA of the CDR3: TGTGCCAGCAACGCCAGGGGGAGAGACACCGGGGAGCTGTTTTTT.

V gene TRBV6-5 combines with J gene TRBJ1-2; D is perhaps TRBD1 (6 bases). Germline V gene sequence: CDR1 MNHEY, CDR2 SVGAGI. CDR3 length: 12 residues. Trimming pared 7 bases from V and 8 bases from J, leaving 14 bases between. This CDR3 reads CASKIQGGGYTF. The CDR3 DNA reads as TGTGCCAGCAAGATACAGGGCGGGGGCTACACCTTC.

The chain carries TRBV28 and TRBJ1-2, with 8 bases aligning to TRBD1. The germline V gene encodes CDR1 MDHEN and CDR2 SYDVKM. Trimming at V came to 2 bases and at J to 4 bases, leaving 6 bases not matched to a gene. CDR3 length: 15 residues. As DNA, the CDR3 is TGTGCCAGCAGTTTAGTCGGGACAGGATTCTATGGCTACACCTTC. It yields the protein CASSLVGTGFYGYTF.

The chain joins TRBV2 to TRBJ1-1, with D unclear. The CDR3 is 13 residues long. CDR1 and CDR2 (germline): SNHLY, FYNNEI. The V and J ends lost 11 bases and 1 base respectively, with 14 bases between them. The CDR3, as DNA: TGTGCCTGTAACGTAGAGTCGAACACTGAAGCTTTCTTT. Translated: CACNVESNTEAFF.

CDR3 in DNA: TGTGCCAGCAGTTTAGACAGGGCAAATTCACCCCTCCACTTT. Protein: CASSLDRANSPLHF. The chain carries TRBV27 and TRBJ1-6, with 7 bases that match TRBD1. This CDR3 comprises 14 residues. V lost 2 bases to trimming and J lost 7 bases; unmatched junction nucleotides: 2. CDR1 is MNHEY and CDR2 is SMNVEV in the germline V gene (reference sequence).

The gene calls are TRBV30 and TRBJ2-3; TRBD2 matches 9 bases. The CDR3 totals 15 residues. CDR1 and CDR2 from the germline V gene are GTSNPN and SVGIG (reference sequence). V shed 4 bases and J 8 bases; nucleotides not matched to a gene: 13. The DNA of the CDR3 is TGTGCCTGGATAAGCGGCGGGGGGGCGGGAGGTACGCAGTATTTT. Protein: CAWISGGGAGGTQYF.

As DNA, the CDR3 is TGTGCCAGCAGTTACTCGACCGGGGGTAGTAAGTATTTT. Its protein is CASSYSTGGSKYF. The chain recombines TRBV6-5 with TRBJ2-3; the D gene is possibly TRBD2 (6 bases). CDR3 length equals 13 residues. Germline V gives CDR1 MNHEY, CDR2 SVGAGI. V lost 0 bases and J lost 13, with 14 bases in between.

This clone has ten or more counts. Other DNA sequences from this sample encode an identical CDR3 as well. V gene TRBV2 combines with J gene TRBJ2-7; 8 bases align to TRBD1. The CDR3 loop spans 14 amino acids. The V and J ends lost 7 bases and 3 bases, in that order; junction bases with no gene match: 8. The germline CDR1 and CDR2 sequences are SNHLY and FYNNEI. CDR3 amino acids: CASTPLGQGYEQYF. As DNA, the CDR3 is TGTGCCAGCACTCCCCTCGGACAGGGCTACGAGCAGTACTTC.

CDR3 sequence: CASTNLADGDEKLFF. CDR3 DNA sequence: TGCGCCAGCACGAACTTGGCGGATGGTGATGAAAAACTGTTTTTT. The chain uses TRBV5-1 and TRBJ1-4; no clear D gene. V lost 6 bases and J 6 bases, leaving 18 bases between the germline ends. The CDR3 length is 15 residues. Germline CDR1 SGHRS, CDR2 YFSETQ.